Listed here is a single TCR beta chain. Trimming pared 7 bases from V and 2 bases from J, leaving 18 bases between. Germline CDR1 and CDR2: MGHRA and YSYEKL. The CDR3 is 16 residues long. The data originate from a study of cytomegalovirus exposure and HLA in healthy donors. Amplification used 60 Vbeta primers and 13 Jbeta primers. Generated by immunoSEQ multiplex PCR, the TCRdb table keeps only in-frame clones and is missing some. The sample lists some 140,000 clones; over 65% were seen once. The sample was PBMCs. The clonotype originates from a woman aged 40 to 50 in good health and CMV-seronegative. The rearrangement links TRBV4-1 to TRBJ1-5, with a tentative D call TRBD1 (6 bases). The CDR3 DNA sequence: TGCGCCAGCACATCGATCGGCGGGGGCCGCAATCAGCCCCAGCATTTT. This codes for CASTSIGGGRNQPQHF.